Listed below are T cell receptor beta chains from one sample, sequenced in a study of blood T cell repertoires in COVID-19. Repertoires were generated with immunoSEQ multiplex PCR, while TCRdb's copy carries only in-frame clones and drops some. The data contain 200,000 to 250,000 clones, 82% of them singletons. Sequencing input: peripheral blood. The receptor set was obtained from a woman aged 40 to 50 with acute or convalescent COVID-19. Both conserved end residues are part of each CDR3. The D gene is left open where the match is weak. Part of the rows lack a size; the others show once, few, many or a class for expanded clones.

clone_size j_call v_call d_call cdr3_aa cdr3_nt
- TRBJ1-4 TRBV5-1 TRBD1 CASSLLYGTGDEKLFF TGCGCCAGCAGCTTGCTCTATGGGACAGGGGATGAAAAACTGTTTTTT
once TRBJ2-7 TRBV12-3/TRBV12-4 - CASSLSMGHEQYF TGTGCCAGCAGCCTGAGTATGGGGCACGAGCAGTACTTC
once TRBJ2-3 TRBV11-2 - CASSSFTDTQYF TGTGCCAGCAGCTCATTCACAGATACGCAGTATTTT
- TRBJ2-3 TRBV5-1 TRBD2 CASSSYSGLAGDADTQYF TGCGCCAGCAGCTCTTATTCCGGACTAGCGGGGGACGCAGATACGCAGTATTTT
- TRBJ1-2 TRBV11-2 - CASSLTGYVNGYTF TGTGCCAGCAGCTTAACAGGTTATGTGAACGGCTACACCTTC
- TRBJ1-2 TRBV12-3/TRBV12-4 - CAGLAEGYGYTF TGTGCCGGACTCGCTGAGGGTTATGGCTACACCTTC
- TRBJ2-7 TRBV7-8 TRBD1 CASSLVDRGYEQYF TGTGCCAGCAGCTTAGTTGACAGGGGGTACGAGCAGTACTTC
- TRBJ2-1 TRBV6-1 - CASSEMAGLGYNEQFF TGTGCCAGCAGTGAAATGGCGGGACTTGGGTACAATGAGCAGTTCTTC
- TRBJ2-1 TRBV29-1 TRBD2 CSVEDGLAGSYNEQFF TGCAGCGTTGAAGATGGGCTAGCGGGGTCGTACAATGAGCAGTTCTTC
- TRBJ2-1 TRBV29-1 - CSVGWDKRDRSYNEQFF TGCAGCGTTGGCTGGGACAAAAGGGATAGGTCCTACAATGAGCAGTTCTTC
- TRBJ2-5 TRBV7-2 TRBD1 CASSLGSTGGRRETQYF TGTGCCAGCAGCTTAGGTTCGACAGGGGGCAGGCGAGAGACCCAGTACTTC
- TRBJ2-3 TRBV19 TRBD2 CASTFSWTSRLVDLQYF TGTGCCAGTACCTTCTCTTGGACTAGCAGACTCGTGGACCTGCAGTATTTT
- TRBJ2-1 TRBV19 TRBD2 CASRKSSGRYNEQFF TGTGCCAGTAGGAAGAGCAGCGGGAGATACAATGAGCAGTTCTTC
- TRBJ2-7 TRBV3-1/TRBV3-2 - CASSQDGYSTGYEQYF TGTGCCAGCAGCCAAGATGGATACTCGACAGGCTACGAGCAGTACTTC
- TRBJ1-4 TRBV2 - CASSGGGLDEKLFF TGTGCCAGCAGCGGCGGGGGCTTGGATGAAAAACTGTTTTTT
- TRBJ1-2 TRBV27 - CARTFLPQTGFDGYTF TGTGCCAGGACTTTTCTTCCGCAAACAGGGTTTGATGGCTACACCTTC
few TRBJ2-3 TRBV10-1 TRBD2 CASSESLAATDTQYF TGCGCCAGCAGTGAGTCGCTAGCGGCCACAGATACGCAGTATTTT
- TRBJ1-1 TRBV5-8 - CASSLAAGASTEAFF TGTGCCAGCAGCTTGGCCGCGGGGGCGAGTACTGAAGCTTTCTTT
- TRBJ2-3 TRBV19 - CASSIPGVTDTQYF TGTGCCAGTAGTATCCCGGGGGTAACAGATACGCAGTATTTT
- TRBJ2-1 TRBV6-4 TRBD1 CASSRETGDEQFF TGTGCCAGCAGCAGAGAGACAGGGGATGAGCAGTTCTTC
- TRBJ2-1 TRBV7-9 - CVGGTSVVEQFF TGTGTGGGCGGGACCTCGGTCGTTGAGCAGTTCTTC
once TRBJ2-5 TRBV21-1 - CASSKAGPRQETQYF TGTGCCAGCAGCAAAGCGGGGCCCAGACAAGAGACCCAGTACTTC
- TRBJ1-1 TRBV5-1 TRBD1 CASSFPGTGAITEAFF TGCGCCAGTAGCTTCCCCGGGACAGGGGCAATCACTGAAGCTTTCTTT
- TRBJ2-7 TRBV11-2 - CASSLTPTGQRSYEQYF TGTGCCAGCAGTTTAACACCTACAGGGCAACGGTCCTACGAGCAGTACTTC
- TRBJ1-1 TRBV2 TRBD1 CASSEMGQHNTEAFF TGTGCCAGCAGTGAGATGGGACAGCACAACACTGAAGCTTTCTTT
- TRBJ2-5 TRBV27 - CASSSLTDQETQYF TGTGCCAGCAGTTCGTTGACAGACCAAGAGACCCAGTACTTC
- TRBJ2-5 TRBV30 TRBD2 CAWRREGPGETQYF TGTGCCTGGAGACGGGAGGGGCCAGGAGAGACCCAGTACTTC
- TRBJ2-7 TRBV18 TRBD1 CASSPGTGSYEQYF TGTGCCAGCTCACCAGGGACAGGGTCCTACGAGCAGTACTTC